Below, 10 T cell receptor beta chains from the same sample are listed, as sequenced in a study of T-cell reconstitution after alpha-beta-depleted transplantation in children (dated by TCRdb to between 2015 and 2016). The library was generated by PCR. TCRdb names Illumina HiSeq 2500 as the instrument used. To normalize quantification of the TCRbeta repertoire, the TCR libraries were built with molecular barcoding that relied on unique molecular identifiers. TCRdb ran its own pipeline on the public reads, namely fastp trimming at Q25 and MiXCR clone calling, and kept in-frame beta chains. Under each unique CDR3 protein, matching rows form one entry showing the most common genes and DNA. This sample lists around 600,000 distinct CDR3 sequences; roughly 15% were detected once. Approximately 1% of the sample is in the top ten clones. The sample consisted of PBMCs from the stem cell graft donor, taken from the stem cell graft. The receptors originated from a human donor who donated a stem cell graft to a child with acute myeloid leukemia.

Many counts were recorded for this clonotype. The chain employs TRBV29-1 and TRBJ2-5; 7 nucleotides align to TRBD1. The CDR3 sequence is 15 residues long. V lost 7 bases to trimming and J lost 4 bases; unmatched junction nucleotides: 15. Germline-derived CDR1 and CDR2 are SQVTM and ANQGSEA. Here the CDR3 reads CSGATGSGVRETQYF. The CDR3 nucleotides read TGCAGCGGTGCGACAGGGAGCGGAGTCCGAGAGACCCAGTACTTC.

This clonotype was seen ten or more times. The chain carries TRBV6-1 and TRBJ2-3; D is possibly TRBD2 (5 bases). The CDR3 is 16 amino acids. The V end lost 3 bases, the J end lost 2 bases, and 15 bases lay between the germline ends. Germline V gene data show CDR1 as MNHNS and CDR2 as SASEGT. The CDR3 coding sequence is TGTGCCAGCAGTGACGGCGGACTTCATATCACAGATACGCAGTATTTT. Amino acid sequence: CASSDGGLHITDTQYF.

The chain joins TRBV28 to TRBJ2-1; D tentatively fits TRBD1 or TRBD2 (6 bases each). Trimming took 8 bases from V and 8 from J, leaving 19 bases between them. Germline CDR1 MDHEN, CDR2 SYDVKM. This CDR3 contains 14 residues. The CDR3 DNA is TGTGCCAGCTTCAGTTCCTCGGGGGCCCATGAGCAGTTCTTC. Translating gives CASFSSSGAHEQFF. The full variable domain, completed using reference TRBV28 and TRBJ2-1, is DVKVTQSSRYLVKRTGEKVFLECVQDMDHENMFWYRQDPGLGLRLIYFSYDVKMKEKGDIPEGYSVSREKKERFSLILESASTNQTSMYLCASFSSSGAHEQFFGPGTRLTVL.

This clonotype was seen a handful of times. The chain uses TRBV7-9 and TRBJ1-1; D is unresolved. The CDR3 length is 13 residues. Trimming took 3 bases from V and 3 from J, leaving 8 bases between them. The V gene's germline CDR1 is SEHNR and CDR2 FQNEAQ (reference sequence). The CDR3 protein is CASSFLWDTEAFF. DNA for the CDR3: TGTGCCAGCAGCTTTTTATGGGACACTGAAGCTTTCTTT.

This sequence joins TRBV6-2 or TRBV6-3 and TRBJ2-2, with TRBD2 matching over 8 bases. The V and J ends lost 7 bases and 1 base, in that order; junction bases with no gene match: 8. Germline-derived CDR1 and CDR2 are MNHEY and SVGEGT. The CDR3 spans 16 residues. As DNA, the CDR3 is TGTGCCAGCACCAAAAGCGGGGGTGAGAACACCGGGGAGCTGTTTTTT. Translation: CASTKSGGENTGELFF.

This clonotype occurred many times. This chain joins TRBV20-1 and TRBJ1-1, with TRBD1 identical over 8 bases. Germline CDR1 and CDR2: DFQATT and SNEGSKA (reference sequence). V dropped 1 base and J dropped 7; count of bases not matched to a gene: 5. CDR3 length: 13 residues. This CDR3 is CSARGDRGGEAFF. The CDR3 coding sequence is TGCAGTGCTAGAGGAGACAGGGGAGGTGAAGCTTTCTTT.

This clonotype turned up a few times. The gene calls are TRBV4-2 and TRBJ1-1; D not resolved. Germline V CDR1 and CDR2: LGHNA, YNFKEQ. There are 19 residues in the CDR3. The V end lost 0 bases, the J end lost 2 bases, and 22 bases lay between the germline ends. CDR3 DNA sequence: TGTGCCAGCAGCCAAGACGGTGTAACTCGCGCCTCTGATAACACTGAAGCTTTCTTT. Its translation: CASSQDGVTRASDNTEAFF.

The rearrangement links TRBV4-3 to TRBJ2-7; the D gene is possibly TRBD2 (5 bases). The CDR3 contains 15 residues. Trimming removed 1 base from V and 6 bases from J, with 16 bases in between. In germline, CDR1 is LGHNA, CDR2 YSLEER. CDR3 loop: CASSQALFQEVEQYF. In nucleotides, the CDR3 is TGCGCCAGCAGCCAAGCACTCTTCCAGGAGGTCGAGCAGTACTTC.

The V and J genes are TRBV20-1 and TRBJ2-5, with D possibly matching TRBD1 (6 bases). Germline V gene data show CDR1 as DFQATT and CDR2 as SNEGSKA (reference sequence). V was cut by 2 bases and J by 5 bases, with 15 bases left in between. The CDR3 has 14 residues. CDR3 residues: CSARQLQGWETQYF. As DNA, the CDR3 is TGCAGTGCTAGACAACTACAGGGATGGGAGACCCAGTACTTC.

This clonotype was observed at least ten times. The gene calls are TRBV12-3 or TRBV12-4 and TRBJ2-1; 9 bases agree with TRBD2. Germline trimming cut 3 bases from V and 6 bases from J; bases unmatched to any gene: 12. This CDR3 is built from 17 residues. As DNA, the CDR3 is TGTGCCAGCAGTTTTTCGAGAGCGGGGGGCGGTGGCAATGAGCAGTTCTTC. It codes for CASSFSRAGGGGNEQFF.